This entry lists 7 T cell receptor beta chains sequenced from one sample in a study of T cell changes during pregnancy in multiple sclerosis. The method was immunoSEQ multiplex PCR; TCRdb's version includes in-frame clones alone and lacks a portion of them. The sample holds more than 95,000 clones; 92% are singletons and the top ten take about 0.93%. The specimen was peripheral blood, collected after pregnancy. These receptors were collected from a female donor with multiple sclerosis, enrolled in a pregnancy study.

CDR3: CASSSPGLADLTDTQYF. CDR3 sequence (DNA): TGTGCCAGCAGTTCACCGGGACTAGCGGACCTCACAGATACGCAGTATTTT. The chain has TRBV28 and TRBJ2-3; TRBD2 matches at 11 bases. The CDR3 length is 17 residues. V lost 4 bases, J lost 2 bases, and 8 bases stayed unmatched. Germline values: CDR1 MDHEN, CDR2 SYDVKM.

The DNA of the CDR3 is TGTGCCAGCAGCATCTTATCTCTCGGGGCGCAGTATTTT. This sequence encodes CASSILSLGAQYF. V usage is TRBV25-1 and J usage is TRBJ2-3, with D perhaps matching TRBD2 (5 bases). Germline loops: CDR1 MGHDK, CDR2 SYGVNS. This CDR3 has 13 residues. The V gene lost 6 bases and the J gene lost 10 bases, with 17 bases spanning the gap.

V is TRBV7-3 and J is TRBJ2-2; D is ambiguous. The V gene lost 0 bases and the J gene lost 1 base, with 9 bases spanning the gap. From germline, CDR1 is SGHTA and CDR2 FQGTGA. The CDR3 has 16 residues. The CDR3 loop is CASSLTIPQNTGELFF. The CDR3 DNA reads as TGTGCCAGCAGCTTAACCATACCACAGAACACCGGGGAGCTGTTTTTT.

The genes are TRBV7-3 and TRBJ2-7; D is possibly TRBD2 (6 bases). The CDR3 sequence is 15 residues long. Per the germline V gene, CDR1 is SGHTA and CDR2 is FQGTGA. With 5 bases removed from V and 1 base from J, the gap between germline ends came to 15 bases. DNA for the CDR3: TGTGCCAGCAGCCTCCGCGGGGCCTCGTCCTACGAGCAGTACTTC. Residues: CASSLRGASSYEQYF.

The chain links TRBV10-3 to TRBJ1-2; D not resolved. V shed 5 bases and J shed 3 bases, with 13 bases lying between them. The germline V gene has CDR1 ENHRY and CDR2 SYGVKD. CDR3 size: 14 residues. For the CDR3, the DNA is TGTGCCATCAGTCCCGGTGCGTTTGACTATGGCTACACCTTC. Translated, it gives CAISPGAFDYGYTF.

The chain combines TRBV18 with TRBJ1-5; D is ambiguous. Between the trimmed V and J ends, which lost 4 bases and 2 bases, there was a span of 9 bases. The CDR3 contains 14 residues. Germline V gene sequence: CDR1 KGHSH, CDR2 LQKENI. The CDR3 sequence is CASSLGWGNQPQHF. CDR3 DNA sequence: TGTGCCAGCTCACTCGGGTGGGGCAATCAGCCCCAGCATTTT.

The chain uses TRBV15 and TRBJ2-5, with D perhaps matching TRBD1 (5 bases). Germline CDR1 and CDR2: LNHNV and YYDKDF (reference sequence). The ends were cut back, 0 bases at V and 7 bases at J, with 18 bases in the middle. CDR3 length: 16 amino acids. This CDR3 is CATSRDQVLGQATQYF. In DNA form, the CDR3 reads TGTGCCACCAGCAGAGATCAAGTTTTGGGGCAGGCGACCCAGTACTTC.